Each of the 24 T cell receptor beta chains below was sequenced from the same sample in a study of cytomegalovirus exposure and HLA in healthy donors. Researchers ran the PCR with 60 Vbeta and 13 Jbeta primers. TCRdb keeps only in-frame clones here, not all; method: immunoSEQ multiplex PCR. This table holds 150,000 to 200,000 clones, around three quarters found once. The sequenced material came from PBMCs. The receptors were sampled from a woman aged 45-65 years in good health and CMV-seronegative.

The CDR3 loop reads CASSTRGGNPTGEQFF. In nucleotides, the CDR3 is TGTGCCAGCAGCACCCGGGGGGGGAATCCGACTGGTGAGCAGTTCTTC. The chain is built from TRBV9 and TRBJ2-1, with TRBD2 matching 8 bases. Germline V gene lookup returns CDR1 SGDLS and CDR2 YYNGEE. There are 16 residues in the CDR3. Germline trimming cut 4 bases from V and 9 bases from J; bases unmatched to any gene: 15.

This CDR3 reads CASSLGSPTGKGNQPQHF. Written as DNA, the CDR3 is TGTGCCAGCAGCTTGGGTTCCCCCACAGGGAAGGGAAATCAGCCCCAGCATTTT. This rearrangement joins TRBV5-5 to TRBJ1-5, with a possible D match to TRBD1 (6 bases). This CDR3 region has 18 residues. The V end lost 0 bases, the J end lost 4 bases, and 20 bases lay between the germline ends. The V gene's germline CDR1 is SGHKS and CDR2 YYEKEE (reference sequence).

The CDR3 DNA is TGTGCCACTGACAGGGGGACCCCTGGCTCCTACGAGCAGTACTTC. Translating it yields CATDRGTPGSYEQYF. The chain is built from TRBV10-3 and TRBJ2-5; TRBD1 matches at 9 bases. The last part of the DNA fits TRBJ2-7 better; the J call may be wrong. The CDR3 runs to 15 residues. Per the germline V gene, CDR1 is ENHRY and CDR2 is SYGVKD.

V is TRBV2 and J is TRBJ1-1; 9 nucleotides align to TRBD1. V lost 4 bases, J lost 6 bases, and 3 bases stayed unmatched. The CDR3 totals 13 residues. In germline, CDR1 is SNHLY, CDR2 FYNNEI. CDR3 nucleotide sequence: TGTGCCAGCAGTGTGGACAGGGGCGCTGAAGCTTTCTTT. Translated, it gives CASSVDRGAEAFF. The full variable domain, rest sourced from reference TRBV2 and TRBJ1-1, is EPEVTQTPSHQVTQMGQEVILRCVPISNHLYFYWYRQILGQKVEFLVSFYNNEISEKSEIFDDQFSVERPDGSNFTLKIRSTKLEDSAMYFCASSVDRGAEAFFGQGTRLTVV.

In regard to this clone: The junction and the germline gene differ at one end; a read error may be behind it. CDR3 amino acids: CASSPQGLSSHEQYF. The CDR3 bases are TGTGCCAGCAGCCCACAGGGGCTTTCCTCCCACGAGCAGTACTTC. This rearrangement joins TRBV7-9 to TRBJ2-7, with TRBD1 matching over 7 bases. Germline CDR1 reads SEHNR; CDR2 reads FQNEAQ (reference sequence). The CDR3 loop spans 15 amino acids.

As regards this clone: At one boundary the junction diverges from the germline segment, which might be a read error. The identical CDR3 is also encoded by other nucleotide sequences in the sample. This chain connects TRBV18 to TRBJ2-1, with 7 bases identical to TRBD2. This CDR3 spans 16 amino acids. CDR1 is KGHSH and CDR2 is LQKENI in the germline V gene. The CDR3 region is CASSPERGRSYNEQFF. CDR3 nucleotide sequence: TGCGCCAGCTCACCAGAGCGGGGCCGCTCCTACAATGAGCAGTTCTTC. Variable domain in full (rest from reference TRBV18 and TRBJ2-1): NAGVMQNPRHLVRRRGQEARLRCSPMKGHSHVYWYRQLPEEGLKFMVYLQKENIIDESGMPKERFSAEFPKEGPSILRIQQVVRGDSAAYFCASSPERGRSYNEQFFGPGTRLTVL.

V and J are TRBV29-1 and TRBJ2-1; no firm D call. V was cut by 5 bases and J by 0 bases, with 11 bases left in between. CDR3 length equals 14 residues. In germline, CDR1 is SQVTM, CDR2 ANQGSEA. The CDR3 sequence: CSVLFPGSYNEQFF. CDR3 sequence (DNA): TGCAGCGTTCTTTTTCCGGGCTCCTACAATGAGCAGTTCTTC.

The chain is built from TRBV7-9 and TRBJ1-3; 9 bases fit TRBD1. The CDR3 spans 16 residues. Germline V gene lookup returns CDR1 SEHNR and CDR2 FQNEAQ (reference sequence). The ends lost 6 bases at V and 4 bases at J; junction bases unmatched: 10. This chain's CDR3 is CASRDGQGSGGNTIYF. CDR3 DNA sequence: TGTGCCAGCAGGGATGGACAGGGGTCGGGGGGAAACACCATATATTTT. Supplemented by reference TRBV7-9 and TRBJ1-3, the full variable domain reads DTGVSQNPRHKITKRGQNVTFRCDPISEHNRLYWYRQTLGQGPEFLTYFQNEAQLEKSRLLSDRFSAERPKGSFSTLEIQRTEQGDSAMYLCASRDGQGSGGNTIYFGEGSWLTVV.

The chain has TRBV4-3 and TRBJ1-2; unclear D gene. Trimming took 0 bases from V and 2 from J, leaving 10 bases between them. This CDR3 region has 15 residues. CDR1 and CDR2 (germline): LGHNA, YSLEER. As DNA, the CDR3 is TGCGCCAGCAGCCAAGATCCACGGGTAAACTATGGCTACACCTTC. Protein product: CASSQDPRVNYGYTF.

This sequence joins TRBV15 and TRBJ2-6, with D possibly being TRBD1 (6 bases). Trimming took off 1 base at V and 3 bases at J, with 19 bases between the two ends. The germline CDR1 and CDR2 sequences are LNHNV and YYDKDF (reference sequence). The CDR3 has 19 residues. The CDR3: CATSRVETGGELGANVLTF. CDR3 nucleotide sequence: TGTGCCACCAGCAGAGTCGAGACAGGCGGTGAGCTTGGGGCCAACGTCCTGACTTTC.

The chain has TRBV30 and TRBJ2-2; TRBD2 aligns across 7 bases. The CDR3 totals 12 residues. V shed 5 bases, J shed 6 bases, and the junction held 3 bases outside the gene matches. Germline V CDR1 and CDR2: GTSNPN, SVGIG (reference sequence). This chain's CDR3 is CAWLGGAGELFF. CDR3 sequence (DNA): TGTGCCTGGTTGGGAGGGGCCGGGGAGCTGTTTTTT.

The rearrangement uses TRBV7-2 and TRBJ1-5; D is unresolved. Germline V gene sequence: CDR1 SGHTA, CDR2 FQGNSA. Trimming stripped 6 bases from V and 4 bases from J, with 10 bases between. The CDR3 has 13 residues. This CDR3 is CASSPSSNQPQHF. In DNA form, the CDR3 reads TGTGCCAGCAGTCCAAGTAGTAATCAGCCCCAGCATTTT.

Only a few counts were recorded for this clone. The chain uses TRBV9 and TRBJ2-1; D unclear. Germline loops: CDR1 SGDLS, CDR2 YYNGEE. The V end was cut by 0 bases, the J end by 3 bases, with 16 bases between. This CDR3 comprises 17 residues. Here the CDR3 reads CASSVGISGRLYNEQFF. In DNA form, the CDR3 reads TGTGCCAGCAGCGTAGGGATCTCAGGCCGCCTCTACAATGAGCAGTTCTTC.

CDR3 residues: CASRREGNEQFF. The CDR3 DNA follows: TGTGCCAGCAGGCGGGAGGGCAATGAGCAGTTCTTC. The chain is built from TRBV2 and TRBJ2-1; 9 bases fit TRBD2. The trim removed 6 bases at V and 6 bases at J, leaving 0 bases unmatched. The V gene's germline CDR1 is SNHLY and CDR2 FYNNEI. The CDR3 extends over 12 amino acids.

The rearrangement joins TRBV6-5 to TRBJ2-7; 9 positions match TRBD1. The CDR3 covers 14 residues. The germline gives CDR1 MNHEY, CDR2 SVGAGI. V dropped 6 bases and J dropped 5; count of bases not matched to a gene: 8. The DNA for the CDR3 is TGTGCCAGCAGGCGGCAGGGACAGGGCCACGAGCAGTACTTC. Translating it yields CASRRQGQGHEQYF.

The J gene is TRBJ1-2, the V gene TRBV6-5; D not resolved. The germline gives CDR1 MNHEY, CDR2 SVGAGI. The CDR3 runs 13 residues. V dropped 6 bases and J dropped 5 bases, with 13 bases sitting between them. In DNA, the CDR3 is TGTGCCAGCAGCCGCCGAGACGGGTATGGCTACACCTTC. Translation: CASSRRDGYGYTF.

V is TRBV28 and J is TRBJ1-4; 8 bases agree with TRBD1. V shed 11 bases, J shed 4 bases, and the junction held 15 bases outside the gene matches. The length of the CDR3 is 16 residues. Per germline, CDR1 MDHEN and CDR2 SYDVKM. CDR3 sequence reads: CASAQGADSVNEKLFF. In DNA form, the CDR3 reads TGTGCCTCGGCGCAGGGGGCGGATTCCGTTAATGAAAAACTGTTTTTT.

CDR3 coding DNA: TGTGCCAGCAGAACAGGGGTCTATAATGAGCAGTTCTTC. Its protein product is CASRTGVYNEQFF. V gene TRBV11-2 combines with J gene TRBJ2-1, with 7 bases matching TRBD1. CDR1 and CDR2 (germline): SGHAT, FQNNGV. The J segment lost 7 bases and the V segment lost 6 bases, leaving 6 bases of the junction unmatched. This CDR3 is 13 amino acids long.

This clone was seen only a few times. The V call is TRBV28, the J call TRBJ2-4; 9 nucleotides line up with TRBD1. The CDR3 spans 19 residues. J gave up 0 bases and V 3 bases, and 12 bases lay outside the gene matches. Germline V lookup: CDR1 MDHEN, CDR2 SYDVKM. The DNA for the CDR3 is TGTGCCAGCAGTTTTTGGTTCACAGGGGGCGGTGGAGCCAAAAACATTCAGTACTTC. Translated, it gives CASSFWFTGGGGAKNIQYF.

V gene TRBV27 combines with J gene TRBJ1-4; tentative D call: TRBD1 (6 bases). CDR1 and CDR2 (germline): MNHEY, SMNVEV (reference sequence). CDR3 length: 14 amino acids. The V end lost 0 bases, the J end lost 9 bases, and 11 bases lay between the germline ends. CDR3 region: CASSLSGGGKKLFF. CDR3 in DNA: TGTGCCAGCAGTTTATCAGGGGGGGGAAAAAAACTGTTTTTT.

The rearrangement links TRBV13 to TRBJ2-5; 13 nucleotides agree with TRBD2. The closer fit of TRBJ2-7 to the DNA end suggests the J call may be wrong. CDR1 is PRHDT, CDR2 FYEKMQ, per germline (reference sequence). This CDR3 has 16 amino acids. DNA of the CDR3: TGTGCCAGCAGCGAGAGACTAGCGGGGGGCCGGCACGAGCAGTACTTC. Translated, it gives CASSERLAGGRHEQYF.

The chain carries TRBV19 and TRBJ1-5, with D unresolved. V was pared by 4 bases and J by 5 bases, with 9 bases between. This CDR3 region has 13 residues. Germline V lookup: CDR1 LNHDA, CDR2 SQIVND (reference sequence). CDR3 amino acids: CASSTNSYQPQHF. As DNA, the CDR3 is TGTGCCAGTAGTACGAACAGCTATCAGCCCCAGCATTTT. Drawing the rest from reference TRBV19 and TRBJ1-5, the complete variable domain is DGGITQSPKYLFRKEGQNVTLSCEQNLNHDAMYWYRQDPGQGLRLIYYSQIVNDFQKGDIAEGYSVSREKKESFPLTVTSAQKNPTAFYLCASSTNSYQPQHFGDGTRLSIL.

The rearrangement links TRBV19 to TRBJ2-7; 12 positions match TRBD2. The ends lost 5 bases at V and 5 bases at J; junction bases unmatched: 19. The CDR3 totals 19 residues. In germline, CDR1 is LNHDA, CDR2 SQIVND (reference sequence). For the CDR3, the DNA is TGTGCCAGTAGTCAGGGACAGCGGACTAGCGGGAAGCTTCAGAACGAGCAGTACTTC. Its translation: CASSQGQRTSGKLQNEQYF.

The rearrangement joins TRBV5-1 to TRBJ2-7; 9 bases fit TRBD1. Trimming removed 6 bases from V and 6 bases from J; junction bases left unmatched: 13. Germline V CDR1 and CDR2: SGHRS, YFSETQ. This CDR3 spans 15 amino acids. CDR3 nucleotide sequence: TGCGCCAGCACCCGCCGGGGGACAGGGATCGCCGAGCAGTACTTC. It specifies CASTRRGTGIAEQYF. Full variable domain (remainder filled in from reference TRBV5-1 and TRBJ2-7): KAGVTQTPRYLIKTRGQQVTLSCSPISGHRSVSWYQQTPGQGLQFLFEYFSETQRNKGNFPGRFSGRQFSNSRSEMNVSTLELGDSALYLCASTRRGTGIAEQYFGPGTRLTVT.